The 21 T cell receptor beta chains listed next were all sequenced from one sample in a study of blood T cell repertoires in COVID-19. TCRdb keeps only in-frame clones here, not all; method: immunoSEQ multiplex PCR. The sample lists about 64,000 clones, 70% to 80% occurring once. Specimen: peripheral blood. The receptor source for this set is a man older than 75 with acute or convalescent COVID-19.

The genes are TRBV7-2 and TRBJ2-5; 8 bases map to TRBD1. From germline, CDR1 is SGHTA and CDR2 FQGNSA. Trimming removed 1 base from V and 1 base from J; junction bases left unmatched: 2. The CDR3 is 15 residues long. CDR3 in DNA: TGTGCCAGCAGCTTAGGTGGACAGGGCCAAGAGACCCAGTACTTC. Its protein is CASSLGGQGQETQYF.

CDR3 in amino acids: CASSLAVQGYGYTF. The DNA for the CDR3 is TGTGCCAGCAGCTTAGCAGTACAGGGCTATGGCTACACCTTC. The rearrangement links TRBV7-2 to TRBJ1-2, with TRBD1 as a possible D gene (6 bases). The V gene's germline CDR1 is SGHTA and CDR2 FQGNSA. Trimming left V 0 bases short and J 4 bases short, with 9 bases between. The CDR3 has 14 amino acids.

The genes are TRBV27 and TRBJ1-3, with a tentative D call TRBD1 (5 bases). Trimming cost V 2 bases and J 2 bases, with 7 bases left between them. CDR1 and CDR2 (germline): MNHEY, SMNVEV (reference sequence). This CDR3 is built from 14 residues. CDR3: CASSLGRAGNTIYF. The CDR3, as DNA: TGTGCCAGCAGTTTAGGCAGGGCTGGAAACACCATATATTTT.

The chain links TRBV30 to TRBJ1-5, with D maybe TRBD1 (5 bases). The CDR3 length is 13 residues. Trimming took off 2 bases at V and 7 bases at J, with 12 bases between the two ends. The germline CDR1 and CDR2 sequences are GTSNPN and SVGIG (reference sequence). CDR3 loop: CAWSLNRIQPQHF. CDR3 nucleotide sequence: TGTGCCTGGAGTTTAAACAGGATCCAGCCCCAGCATTTT.

The chain links TRBV10-3 to TRBJ1-1, with 12 bases lining up with TRBD1. J lost 0 bases, V lost 9 bases, and 5 bases had no gene match. Germline V gene data show CDR1 as ENHRY and CDR2 as SYGVKD. CDR3 length equals 15 residues. CDR3 amino acids: CAIRGQGAMNTEAFF. DNA of the CDR3: TGTGCCATTCGGGGACAGGGGGCTATGAACACTGAAGCTTTCTTT.

This chain links TRBV19 with TRBJ1-5; D possibly corresponds to TRBD1 (6 bases). V was cut by 5 bases and J by 5 bases, with 16 bases left in between. The CDR3 is 15 amino acids. Germline assignment: CDR1 LNHDA and CDR2 SQIVND (reference sequence). The CDR3 spells CASSWGQGLYQPQHF. The CDR3, as DNA: TGTGCCAGTAGTTGGGGGCAGGGGTTGTATCAGCCCCAGCATTTT.

The chain recombines TRBV4-2 with TRBJ1-1, with 9 bases aligning to TRBD1. There are 14 residues in the CDR3. The V and J ends lost 2 bases and 5 bases, in that order; junction bases with no gene match: 3. The germline V gene has CDR1 LGHNA and CDR2 YNFKEQ. The chain's CDR3 is CASSQPGQGTEAFF. The DNA of the CDR3 is TGTGCCAGCAGCCAACCTGGACAGGGGACTGAAGCTTTCTTT.

The chain uses TRBV14 and TRBJ2-7; unclear D gene. CDR3 length equals 17 residues. Germline V CDR1 and CDR2: SGHDN, FVKESK. The V end was cut by 0 bases, the J end by 0 bases, with 15 bases between. The CDR3 sequence is CASSQDSGQPFSYEQYF. CDR3 nucleotides: TGTGCCAGCAGCCAAGATTCTGGGCAGCCTTTCTCCTACGAGCAGTACTTC. Full variable domain (outside the CDR3, taken from reference TRBV14 and TRBJ2-7): EAGVTQFPSHSVIEKGQTVTLRCDPISGHDNLYWYRRVMGKEIKFLLHFVKESKQDESGMPNNRFLAERTGGTYSTLKVQPAELEDSGVYFCASSQDSGQPFSYEQYFGPGTRLTVT.

The genes are TRBV9 and TRBJ1-4, with 10 bases matching TRBD1. J lost 6 bases, V lost 4 bases, and 3 bases had no gene match. The CDR3 has 14 amino acids. Germline V gene data show CDR1 as SGDLS and CDR2 as YYNGEE. CDR3 coding DNA: TGTGCCAGCAGCTACGGACAGGGGGATGAAAAACTGTTTTTT. It is translated as CASSYGQGDEKLFF.

V and J are TRBV4-2 and TRBJ1-6, with TRBD1 identical over 8 bases. Trimming took 1 base from V and 5 from J; bases not matched to a gene: 1. The CDR3 is 15 residues long. Germline V CDR1 and CDR2: LGHNA, YNFKEQ. The CDR3 loop is CASSQVDRDNSPLHF. CDR3 coding DNA: TGTGCCAGCAGCCAAGTGGACAGGGATAATTCACCCCTCCACTTT.

CDR3 amino acids: CASSRDYGYTF. CDR3 in DNA: TGTGCCAGCAGTCGGGACTATGGCTACACCTTC. The chain carries TRBV12-3 or TRBV12-4 and TRBJ1-2; D remains ambiguous. The CDR3 has 11 residues. Trimming stripped 5 bases from V and 3 bases from J, with 4 bases between.

V gene TRBV13 combines with J gene TRBJ1-4; unclear D gene. CDR3 length: 15 amino acids. The germline V gene has CDR1 PRHDT and CDR2 FYEKMQ (reference sequence). The V end was cut by 5 bases, the J end by 6 bases, with 16 bases between. CDR3 sequence reads: CASSLRRGDHEKLFF. Here the CDR3 DNA reads TGTGCCAGCAGCCTCCGACGGGGAGATCATGAAAAACTGTTTTTT.

This clone was found once. CDR3 DNA sequence: TGTGCCAGTAGTATTCCGGGACACGGCCTCTACGAGCAGTACTTC. Translating gives CASSIPGHGLYEQYF. The chain uses TRBV19 and TRBJ2-7, with D possibly TRBD1 on 6 matching bases. The V gene's germline CDR1 is LNHDA and CDR2 SQIVND (reference sequence). There are 15 residues in the CDR3. The V gene lost 3 bases and the J gene lost 3 bases, with 15 bases spanning the gap.

This clone was detected only once. The chain has TRBV29-1 and TRBJ1-2; no clear D. The germline V and J ends were trimmed by 7 bases and 4 bases, with 19 bases remaining between them. This CDR3 spans 14 amino acids. The germline V gene encodes CDR1 SQVTM and CDR2 ANQGSEA. The CDR3 DNA follows: TGCAGCGCCGATGTCGGCCGGGAGGGCTATGGCTACACCTTC. Translation: CSADVGREGYGYTF.

The chain couples TRBV4-1 to TRBJ1-3, with TRBD1 matching 8 bases. This CDR3 has 15 amino acids. The ends lost 4 bases at V and 0 bases at J; junction bases unmatched: 2. Germline V gene data show CDR1 as MGHRA and CDR2 as YSYEKL. CDR3 protein: CASSLDRGSGNTIYF. CDR3 coding DNA: TGCGCCAGCAGCCTAGACAGGGGCTCTGGAAACACCATATATTTT.

The chain uses TRBV5-4 and TRBJ2-5; 9 nucleotides match TRBD1. The CDR3 totals 15 residues. J gave up 5 bases and V 4 bases, and 9 bases lay outside the gene matches. The germline CDR1 and CDR2 sequences are SGHNT and YYREEE (reference sequence). CDR3 sequence: CASSIGTGRMETQYF. Written as DNA, the CDR3 is TGTGCCAGCAGCATCGGGACAGGGCGTATGGAGACCCAGTACTTC.

In DNA form, the CDR3 reads TGTGCCAGCAGCGTAGGTCCTAGCGGGGGGTCTTACAATGAGCAGTTCTTC. Amino acids: CASSVGPSGGSYNEQFF. The J gene is TRBJ2-1, the V gene TRBV9, with 11 bases matching TRBD2. V shed 0 bases, J shed 4 bases, and the junction held 6 bases outside the gene matches. Germline CDR1 reads SGDLS; CDR2 reads YYNGEE. The CDR3 loop spans 17 amino acids. The full variable domain, rest sourced from reference TRBV9 and TRBJ2-1, is DSGVTQTPKHLITATGQRVTLRCSPRSGDLSVYWYQQSLDQGLQFLIQYYNGEERAKGNILERFSAQQFPDLHSELNLSSLELGDSALYFCASSVGPSGGSYNEQFFGPGTRLTVL.

The gene calls are TRBV2 and TRBJ1-1; tentatively, D is TRBD1 (6 bases). This CDR3 has 15 amino acids. Trimming took off 3 bases at V and 5 bases at J, with 16 bases between the two ends. Germline-derived CDR1 and CDR2 are SNHLY and FYNNEI. The CDR3 region is CASSDEAGVWTEAFF. CDR3 DNA sequence: TGTGCCAGCAGTGATGAGGCAGGGGTTTGGACTGAAGCTTTCTTT.

This clone has just a few counts. This chain joins TRBV13 and TRBJ2-2, with D maybe TRBD2 (5 bases). CDR3 length equals 16 residues. Germline loops: CDR1 PRHDT, CDR2 FYEKMQ (reference sequence). The V and J ends lost 6 bases and 4 bases respectively, with 18 bases between them. CDR3 nucleotide sequence: TGTGCCAGCAGAACAACTTTCTCCCGGGGCACCGGGGAGCTGTTTTTT. This sequence encodes CASRTTFSRGTGELFF.

The chain joins TRBV7-9 to TRBJ2-3, with TRBD2 as a possible D gene (5 bases). V lost 2 bases, J lost 9 bases, and 18 bases lay in between. The CDR3 loop spans 15 amino acids. Germline CDR1 SEHNR, CDR2 FQNEAQ (reference sequence). CDR3 loop: CASSLWASTDTTQYF. CDR3 coding DNA: TGTGCCAGCAGCTTATGGGCTAGCACAGATACCACGCAGTATTTT.

This sequence joins TRBV5-1 and TRBJ2-2; 13 bases map to TRBD2. The CDR3 totals 17 residues. Germline values: CDR1 SGHRS, CDR2 YFSETQ. The junction had 8 bases not matched to a gene; V was cut back by 3 bases and J by 6 bases. CDR3 amino acids: CASSWTSGSTKSGELFF. CDR3 in DNA: TGCGCCAGCAGCTGGACTAGCGGGAGTACGAAGTCCGGGGAGCTGTTTTTT.